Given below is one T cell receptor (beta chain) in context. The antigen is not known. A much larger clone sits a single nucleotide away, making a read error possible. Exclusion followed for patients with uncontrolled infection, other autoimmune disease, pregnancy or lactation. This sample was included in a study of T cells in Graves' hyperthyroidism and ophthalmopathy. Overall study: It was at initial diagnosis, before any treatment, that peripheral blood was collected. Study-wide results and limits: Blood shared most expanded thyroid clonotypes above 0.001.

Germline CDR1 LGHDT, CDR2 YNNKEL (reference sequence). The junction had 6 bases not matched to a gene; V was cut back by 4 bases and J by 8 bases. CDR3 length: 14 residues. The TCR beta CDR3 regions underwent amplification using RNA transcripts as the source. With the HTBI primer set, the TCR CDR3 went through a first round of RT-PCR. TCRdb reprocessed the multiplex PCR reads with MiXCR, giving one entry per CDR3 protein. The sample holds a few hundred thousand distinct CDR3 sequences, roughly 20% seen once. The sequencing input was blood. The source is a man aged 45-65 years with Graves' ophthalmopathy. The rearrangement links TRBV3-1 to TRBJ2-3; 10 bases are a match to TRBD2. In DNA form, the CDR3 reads TGTGCCAGCAGCCCCGAGCGGGGGGGAGGTACGCAGTATTTT. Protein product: CASSPERGGGTQYF.